The sequence of this TCR beta chain was determined in a study of CD8 T cells in Susac syndrome. CDR1 and CDR2 from the germline V gene are SGHTA and FQGNSA. This CDR3 is built from 13 residues. V was shortened by 6 bases and J by 6 bases, with 14 bases between the two germline ends. Isolation of CD8+ and CD4+ T cells was performed negatively, whereas enrichment of TEMRA cells was done by FACS. Reverse transcription of about 0.5 to 1 ug RNA was performed with random hexamers. TCRdb analysed the immunoSEQ multiplex PCR reads with MiXCR anew, one entry per CDR3 protein. The sample comprises approximately 150,000 distinct CDR3 sequences, around 95% of which are singletons, and more than 0.11% rests with the top ten.

The sequencing input was CD4+ T cells from PBMCs. The receptor's source is a human donor in good health. This sequence joins TRBV7-2 and TRBJ1-1; a weak D match, TRBD1 (6 bases). The CDR3 sequence: CASRIARGAEAFF. The CDR3 DNA is TGTGCCAGCAGGATAGCAAGGGGGGCTGAAGCTTTCTTT. The full variable domain, with the rest looked up from reference TRBV7-2 and TRBJ1-1, is GAGVSQSPSNKVTEKGKDVELRCDPISGHTALYWYRQSLGQGLEFLIYFQGNSAPDKSGLPSDRFSAERTGGSVSTLTIQRTQQEDSAVYLCASRIARGAEAFFGQGTRLTVV.